Below are 18 T cell receptor beta chains sequenced from a single sample in a study of T cell responses to AZD1222 COVID-19 vaccine. The repertoire was sequenced with immunoSEQ multiplex PCR; TCRdb's copy has only in-frame clones and lacks some. The table shows about 130,000 clones, with 90% to 95% occurring only once. This material consisted of peripheral blood, taken on day 0 of AZD1222 vaccination. The source is an adult in good health.

This chain links TRBV6-6 with TRBJ2-3; 7 bases map to TRBD2. The CDR3 is 14 residues long. Germline CDR1 is MNHNY and CDR2 is SVGAGI (reference sequence). Unmatched junction bases numbered 3, after V lost 3 bases and J lost 3 bases. CDR3 nucleotide sequence: TGTGCCAGCAGTTATCCCGGGGGGACAGATACGCAGTATTTT. Its translation is CASSYPGGTDTQYF.

The chain employs TRBV6-2 or TRBV6-3 and TRBJ1-1, with D unresolved. The germline gives CDR1 MNHEY, CDR2 SVGEGT. Deletions cut 5 bases from V and 4 bases from J, with 8 bases between. The CDR3 covers 12 residues. The CDR3 loop reads CASSMWGTEAFF. Here the CDR3 DNA reads TGTGCCAGCAGTATGTGGGGCACTGAAGCTTTCTTT.

The chain combines TRBV24-1 with TRBJ1-2; no firm D call. This CDR3 comprises 11 residues. The V end lost 4 bases, the J end lost 4 bases, and 3 bases lay between the germline ends. The germline gives CDR1 KGHDR, CDR2 SFDVKD. In DNA, the CDR3 is TGTGCCACCAGTGACTTCTATGGCTACACCTTC. Translated: CATSDFYGYTF.

The chain uses TRBV18 and TRBJ1-5, with 9 bases matching TRBD1. The germline V gene has CDR1 KGHSH and CDR2 LQKENI. Trimming removed 3 bases from V and 5 bases from J; junction bases left unmatched: 5. CDR3 length: 15 residues. The CDR3: CASSPRQGVDQPQHF. For the CDR3, the DNA is TGTGCCAGCTCACCCAGACAGGGGGTGGATCAGCCCCAGCATTTT.

The CDR3 loop reads CASSPRLAGAGELFF. CDR3 sequence (DNA): TGTGCCAGCAGCCCTCGACTAGCCGGGGCCGGGGAGCTGTTTTTT. The gene calls are TRBV9 and TRBJ2-2; 7 bases agree with TRBD2. This CDR3 has 15 residues. The J segment lost 6 bases and the V segment lost 4 bases, leaving 9 bases of the junction unmatched. Germline values: CDR1 SGDLS, CDR2 YYNGEE. The full variable domain, with the rest looked up from reference TRBV9 and TRBJ2-2, is DSGVTQTPKHLITATGQRVTLRCSPRSGDLSVYWYQQSLDQGLQFLIQYYNGEERAKGNILERFSAQQFPDLHSELNLSSLELGDSALYFCASSPRLAGAGELFFGEGSRLTVL.

The table lists this clone with a count of one. The V call is TRBV7-2, the J call TRBJ1-1; D is possibly TRBD1 (6 bases). V was shortened by 3 bases and J by 1 base, with 15 bases between the two germline ends. Germline V gives CDR1 SGHTA, CDR2 FQGNSA. The CDR3 covers 16 residues. The CDR3 here is CASSFPRTVANTEAFF. CDR3 DNA sequence: TGTGCCAGCAGCTTCCCCCGGACAGTAGCGAACACTGAAGCTTTCTTT. Drawing the rest from reference TRBV7-2 and TRBJ1-1, the complete variable domain is GAGVSQSPSNKVTEKGKDVELRCDPISGHTALYWYRQSLGQGLEFLIYFQGNSAPDKSGLPSDRFSAERTGGSVSTLTIQRTQQEDSAVYLCASSFPRTVANTEAFFGQGTRLTVV.

J is TRBJ1-5 and V is TRBV10-2, with 9 bases aligning to TRBD1. V was clipped by 6 bases and J by 3 bases; unmatched bases: 6. The CDR3 has 15 amino acids. Germline V gene data show CDR1 as WSHSY and CDR2 as SAAADI. The CDR3 loop is CASRSGTGNNQPQHF. DNA for the CDR3: TGCGCCAGCAGATCCGGGACAGGGAACAATCAGCCCCAGCATTTT.

In its sample, this clone was seen once. This chain links TRBV18 with TRBJ1-5; the D is unclear. The germline V gene has CDR1 KGHSH and CDR2 LQKENI. Trimming left V 3 bases short and J 0 bases short, with 9 bases between. This CDR3 has 15 amino acids. CDR3 loop: CASSPNGNSNQPQHF. The CDR3 DNA reads TGTGCCAGCTCACCCAACGGGAATAGCAATCAGCCCCAGCATTTT.

For the CDR3, the DNA is TGTGCCAGCAGTTACTCCCCGGACAGAGTCTACAATGAGCAGTTCTTC. Its protein product is CASSYSPDRVYNEQFF. This chain connects TRBV6-2 or TRBV6-3 to TRBJ2-1, with D perhaps TRBD1 (6 bases). V was trimmed by 0 bases and J by 3 bases, leaving 12 bases between them. CDR1 is MNHEY, CDR2 SVGEGT, per germline. The CDR3 length is 16 residues.

The chain employs TRBV10-3 and TRBJ1-5; D might be TRBD1 (5 bases). The V gene's germline CDR1 is ENHRY and CDR2 SYGVKD. V lost 6 bases and J 2 bases, leaving 14 bases between the germline ends. The length of the CDR3 is 15 residues. DNA for the CDR3: TGTGCCATCAGCGAGCAGGGTTTGGGCAATCAGCCCCAGCATTTT. Encoded protein: CAISEQGLGNQPQHF.

This clone was counted a few times. The chain joins TRBV18 to TRBJ2-6, with D possibly TRBD2 on 6 matching bases. CDR3 length equals 21 residues. The germline V and J ends were trimmed by 1 base and 0 bases, with 22 bases remaining between them. Germline-derived CDR1 and CDR2 are KGHSH and LQKENI. The chain's CDR3 is CASSPRTQTGTVASGANVLTF. Written as DNA, the CDR3 is TGTGCCAGCTCACCACGAACTCAAACCGGGACTGTCGCCTCTGGGGCCAACGTCCTGACTTTC.

V and J are TRBV7-9 and TRBJ1-1; no definite D call. V lost 4 bases and J lost 3, with 6 bases in between. Germline values: CDR1 SEHNR, CDR2 FQNEAQ (reference sequence). The CDR3 sequence is 12 residues long. The CDR3 loop reads CASSSKDTEAFF. The CDR3 DNA reads TGTGCCAGCAGCTCTAAGGACACTGAAGCTTTCTTT.

V gene TRBV7-9 combines with J gene TRBJ1-1; TRBD1 aligns across 7 bases. Germline CDR1 is SEHNR and CDR2 is FQNEAQ (reference sequence). This CDR3 region has 11 residues. V shed 6 bases, J shed 7 bases, and the junction held 2 bases outside the gene matches. The CDR3 protein is CASSRDSEAFF. CDR3 coding DNA: TGTGCCAGCAGTCGGGACAGTGAAGCTTTCTTT. The full variable domain, with the rest looked up from reference TRBV7-9 and TRBJ1-1, is DTGVSQNPRHKITKRGQNVTFRCDPISEHNRLYWYRQTLGQGPEFLTYFQNEAQLEKSRLLSDRFSAERPKGSFSTLEIQRTEQGDSAMYLCASSRDSEAFFGQGTRLTVV.

This clone has just a few counts. The chain employs TRBV5-6 and TRBJ1-2, with D hard to call. CDR1 is SGHDT and CDR2 is YYEEEE in the germline V gene. This CDR3 has 15 amino acids. The V end was cut by 4 bases, the J end by 7 bases, with 20 bases between. The CDR3 loop reads CASSPELSALFGYTF. In DNA, the CDR3 is TGTGCCAGCAGCCCCGAACTTTCGGCTCTTTTTGGCTACACCTTC.

The gene calls are TRBV18 and TRBJ1-4; D might be TRBD1 (5 bases). The CDR3 is 14 amino acids. Deletions cut 3 bases from V and 0 bases from J, with 5 bases between. Germline assignment: CDR1 KGHSH and CDR2 LQKENI. The CDR3 nucleotides read TGTGCCAGCTCACCGGGGGCAACTAATGAAAAACTGTTTTTT. This encodes CASSPGATNEKLFF.

V is TRBV4-2 and J is TRBJ1-1; no clear D. V was shortened by 0 bases and J by 3 bases, with 5 bases between the two germline ends. Germline CDR1 reads LGHNA; CDR2 reads YNFKEQ. There are 13 residues in the CDR3. CDR3 sequence reads: CASSQEVHTEAFF. As DNA, the CDR3 is TGTGCCAGCAGCCAAGAGGTACACACTGAAGCTTTCTTT.

The J gene is TRBJ1-6, the V gene TRBV4-2; TRBD1 might be the D (5 bases). The CDR3 spans 16 residues. V lost 3 bases and J 5 bases, leaving 14 bases between the germline ends. CDR1 is LGHNA and CDR2 is YNFKEQ in the germline V gene. The CDR3 DNA sequence: TGTGCCAGCAGCCATGGCAACCCGGGGGATAATTCACCCCTCCACTTT. As protein: CASSHGNPGDNSPLHF.

This clone has just one count. V gene TRBV6-5 combines with J gene TRBJ2-2; perhaps TRBD2 as D (6 bases). V lost 6 bases and J 6 bases, leaving 11 bases between the germline ends. The CDR3 spans 13 residues. The germline V gene encodes CDR1 MNHEY and CDR2 SVGAGI. CDR3 sequence: CASSRLGAGELFF. The CDR3 DNA is TGTGCCAGCAGCCGACTAGGGGCCGGGGAGCTGTTTTTT.